This T cell receptor (beta chain) was sequenced for a study of blood T cell repertoires in COVID-19. About the research overall: Acute-phase and convalescent COVID-19 samples originated in the United States, Italy and Spain. T cells, B-cell-depleted T cells, or PBMCs provided the cDNA or gDNA that served as material.

Original handling: Reference gene primer amplification in the assay estimated nucleated cell counts. Using immunoSEQ multiplex PCR, the repertoire was profiled, and TCRdb retains in-frame clones only, with some absent. That table supplies the V and J calls and clone size; D and trimming were determined from the DNA. The sample yields more than 55,000 clones, over 65% seen once. This CDR3 comprises 16 residues. V shed 3 bases and J 5 bases; nucleotides not matched to a gene: 5. Per the germline V gene, CDR1 is KGHSH and CDR2 is LQKENI. This receptor was taken from a man at least 80 years old with active or convalescent COVID-19. The chain joins TRBV18 to TRBJ2-5; 14 bases fit TRBD2. Sequencing used peripheral blood. The CDR3 sequence: CASSPPGLAGGETQYF. DNA of the CDR3: TGTGCCAGCTCACCGCCCGGACTAGCGGGAGGTGAGACCCAGTACTTC.